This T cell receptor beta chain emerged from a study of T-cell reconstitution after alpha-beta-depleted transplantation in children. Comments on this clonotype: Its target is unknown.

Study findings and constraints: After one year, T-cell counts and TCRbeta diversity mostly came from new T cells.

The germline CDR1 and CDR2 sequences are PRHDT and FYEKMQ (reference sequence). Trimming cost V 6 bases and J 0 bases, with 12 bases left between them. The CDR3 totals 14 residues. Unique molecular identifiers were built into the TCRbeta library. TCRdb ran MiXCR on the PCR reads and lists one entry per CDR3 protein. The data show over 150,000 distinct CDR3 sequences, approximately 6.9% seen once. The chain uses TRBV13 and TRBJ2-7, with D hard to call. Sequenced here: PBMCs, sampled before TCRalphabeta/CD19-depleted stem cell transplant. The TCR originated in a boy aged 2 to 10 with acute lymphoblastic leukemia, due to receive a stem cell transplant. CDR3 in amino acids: CASRESVSSYEQYF. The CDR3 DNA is TGTGCCAGCAGGGAAAGCGTTAGCTCCTACGAGCAGTACTTC.